This is a list of T cell receptor beta chains from one sample in a study of shared T cell receptors in the human thymus. Sequencing was performed with immunoSEQ multiplex PCR; in TCRdb, only in-frame clones are kept and a portion is missing. The table lists hundreds of thousands of clones, over 75% of them singletons, with approximately 0.01% in the top ten. These data also featured in a second study, about human thymus T cells.

Material: thymocytes. Receptor source: a girl under three years old with a congenital heart defect. Both conserved end residues are part of each CDR3. The D gene is left open where the match is weak.

J: TRBJ2-1
V: TRBV7-3
D: TRBD2
CDR3: CASSPGLASYNEQFF

J: TRBJ2-2
V: TRBV28
D: TRBD1
CDR3: CASRPGQGRTGELFF

J: TRBJ1-4
V: TRBV29-1
D: TRBD1
CDR3: CSAPGQGNEKLFF

J: TRBJ1-1
V: TRBV4-3
D: NA
CDR3: CASSERAPLGGANTEAFF

J: TRBJ2-1
V: TRBV7-2
D: TRBD2
CDR3: CASSSQYRLARELYNEQFF

J: TRBJ2-2
V: TRBV5-4
D: TRBD1
CDR3: CASSCRTGTGVNTGELFF

J: TRBJ1-4
V: TRBV5-5
D: TRBD1
CDR3: CASSLGWTGGEKLFF

J: TRBJ1-2
V: TRBV5-1
D: NA
CDR3: CASKQPGSGGGGYTF

J: TRBJ1-2
V: TRBV6-5
D: NA
CDR3: CASSSSGTTNYGYTF

J: TRBJ2-7
V: TRBV18
D: NA
CDR3: CASSPRSHQASYEQYF

J: NA
V: TRBV11-1
D: NA
CDR3: CASSPDSYEQYF

J: TRBJ2-3
V: TRBV5-1
D: NA
CDR3: CASSLETAYLWF

J: TRBJ2-5
V: TRBV14
D: NA
CDR3: CASSHVPLAPQETQYF

J: TRBJ2-3
V: TRBV15
D: TRBD2
CDR3: CATSRTLPEPSGAWPTDTQYF

J: TRBJ1-6
V: TRBV7-7
D: NA
CDR3: CAMGRQENSPLHF

J: TRBJ1-1
V: TRBV7-2
D: NA
CDR3: CASSLGSGVGSRNTEAFF

J: TRBJ2-7
V: TRBV6-5
D: NA
CDR3: CASSYRPDRTYEQYF

J: TRBJ1-2
V: TRBV7-2
D: TRBD1
CDR3: CASSLGWKGQGYTF

J: TRBJ1-2
V: TRBV6-5
D: TRBD1
CDR3: CASNQQGLGGYTF

J: TRBJ1-2
V: TRBV10-2
D: TRBD1
CDR3: CASTLTGNYGYTF

J: TRBJ2-5
V: TRBV2
D: NA
CDR3: CASSTLATQETQYF

J: TRBJ1-6
V: TRBV5-1
D: TRBD1
CDR3: CASSLKPGQGSHPLHF

J: TRBJ2-3
V: TRBV5-1
D: NA
CDR3: CASSYSVGRDTQYF

J: TRBJ1-2
V: TRBV7-9
D: TRBD1
CDR3: CASSLGWTGYGYTF